A single sample gave rise to the 21 T cell receptor beta chains below, sequenced in a study of OX40 agonist ivuxolimab in advanced cancers. Libraries were prepared by immunoSEQ multiplex PCR; TCRdb keeps only in-frame clonotypes and omits some of them. The table records some 27,000 clones, almost 80% of them present only once. Material: CD4+ or CD8+ T cells sorted from blood, obtained in a trial of the OX40 agonist ivuxolimab. These receptors all stem from an adult with an advanced solid tumor such as melanoma, head and neck, liver or kidney cancer.

V is TRBV11-2 and J is TRBJ1-4, with 9 bases fitting TRBD1. The CDR3 is 16 amino acids. The germline V gene encodes CDR1 SGHAT and CDR2 FQNNGV. Trimming took 5 bases from V and 7 from J; bases not matched to a gene: 11. In nucleotides, the CDR3 is TGTGCCAGCAGCCGCAGTCCCGGGACAGGGTCTGAAAAACTGTTTTTT. This gives the protein CASSRSPGTGSEKLFF.

V is TRBV19 and J is TRBJ1-6, with D maybe TRBD1 (6 bases). V was shortened by 9 bases and J by 8 bases, with 14 bases between the two germline ends. Germline lookup yields CDR1 LNHDA and CDR2 SQIVND (reference sequence). This CDR3 is built from 13 residues. This CDR3 reads CASRGGRDSPLHF. The CDR3 DNA follows: TGTGCCAGCAGAGGGGGGCGGGATTCACCCCTCCACTTT. Filled out from reference TRBV19 and TRBJ1-6, the complete variable domain reads DGGITQSPKYLFRKEGQNVTLSCEQNLNHDAMYWYRQDPGQGLRLIYYSQIVNDFQKGDIAEGYSVSREKKESFPLTVTSAQKNPTAFYLCASRGGRDSPLHFGNGTRLTVT.

The chain links TRBV10-2 to TRBJ2-7; D unresolved. Germline CDR1 WSHSY, CDR2 SAAADI. The CDR3 is 13 amino acids. V was cut by 7 bases and J by 0 bases, with 10 bases left in between. The CDR3 reads CASMGPDSYEQYF. CDR3 bases: TGCGCCAGCATGGGCCCGGACTCCTACGAGCAGTACTTC.

A note on this clone: The junction differs from germline at one of its ends, possibly a read error. J is TRBJ2-1 and V is TRBV7-7; 11 bases align to TRBD2. Germline V lookup: CDR1 SSHAT, CDR2 FNYEAQ (reference sequence). There are 15 residues in the CDR3. Here the CDR3 reads CASSLNSGGVNEQFF. The CDR3 bases are TGTGCTAGCAGCTTAAATAGCGGGGGGGTTAATGAGCAGTTCTTC.

The CDR3 protein is CASSTDITNTEAFF. For the CDR3, the DNA is TGTGCCAGTAGTACCGACATTACGAACACTGAAGCTTTCTTT. The rearrangement joins TRBV19 to TRBJ1-1; no reliable D call. From germline, CDR1 is LNHDA and CDR2 SQIVND (reference sequence). The CDR3 runs 14 residues. With 4 bases removed from V and 1 base from J, the gap between germline ends came to 10 bases.

This chain connects TRBV6-5 to TRBJ2-2; D call uncertain. There are 15 residues in the CDR3. CDR1 MNHEY and CDR2 SVGAGI come from the germline V gene. The germline V and J ends were trimmed by 5 bases and 3 bases, with 13 bases remaining between them. The CDR3 DNA reads as TGTGCCAGCAGTATGAGGACGGATTACACCGGGGAGCTGTTTTTT. As protein: CASSMRTDYTGELFF.

The V call is TRBV30, the J call TRBJ2-5, with D perhaps being TRBD1 or TRBD2 (5 bases each). V lost 3 bases and J 4 bases, leaving 15 bases between the germline ends. Germline V gene sequence: CDR1 GTSNPN, CDR2 SVGIG (reference sequence). The CDR3 runs to 14 residues. The CDR3 nucleotides are TGTGCCTGGAGCCCCGGACGGGGACGAGAGACCCAGTACTTC. As protein: CAWSPGRGRETQYF.

The chain recombines TRBV5-6 with TRBJ2-3; TRBD1 might be the D (5 bases). CDR1 and CDR2 from the germline V gene are SGHDT and YYEEEE. The CDR3 length is 14 residues. Trimming cost V 0 bases and J 5 bases, with 10 bases left between them. The CDR3 here is CASSLGGGGDTQYF. CDR3 nucleotides: TGTGCCAGCAGCTTGGGGGGCGGCGGAGATACGCAGTATTTT.

As DNA, the CDR3 is TGTGCCAGCAGTCCACAGGGTGGCACTGAAGCTTTCTTT. Protein: CASSPQGGTEAFF. This sequence joins TRBV6-9 and TRBJ1-1; a weak D match, TRBD1 (6 bases). This CDR3 has 13 residues. The V end was cut by 5 bases, the J end by 4 bases, with 11 bases between. Germline V gene lookup returns CDR1 MNHGY and CDR2 SVAAGI.

V and J are TRBV4-2 and TRBJ2-7; 7 bases fit TRBD2. Germline trimming cut 0 bases from V and 2 bases from J; bases unmatched to any gene: 4. Germline loops: CDR1 LGHNA, CDR2 YNFKEQ. CDR3 length: 15 amino acids. This chain's CDR3 is CASSQDEAGPYEQYF. The DNA for the CDR3 is TGTGCCAGCAGCCAAGACGAAGCGGGACCCTACGAGCAGTACTTC.

The V call is TRBV2, the J call TRBJ2-7, with a tentative D call TRBD1 (5 bases). V dropped 6 bases and J dropped 3 bases, with 6 bases sitting between them. Germline V CDR1 and CDR2: SNHLY, FYNNEI. The CDR3 has 11 residues. The CDR3 sequence: CASSDSYEQYF. The CDR3 nucleotides read TGTGCCAGCAGCGACAGCTACGAGCAGTACTTC. The whole variable domain, remainder taken from reference TRBV2 and TRBJ2-7, is EPEVTQTPSHQVTQMGQEVILRCVPISNHLYFYWYRQILGQKVEFLVSFYNNEISEKSEIFDDQFSVERPDGSNFTLKIRSTKLEDSAMYFCASSDSYEQYFGPGTRLTVT.

V gene TRBV6-5 combines with J gene TRBJ1-1, with TRBD1 as a possible D gene (5 bases). The CDR3 contains 15 residues. In germline, CDR1 is MNHEY, CDR2 SVGAGI. V was shortened by 0 bases and J by 4 bases, with 12 bases between the two germline ends. The chain's CDR3 is CASSYSTSGTTEAFF. CDR3 DNA sequence: TGTGCCAGCAGTTACTCTACTTCAGGGACCACTGAAGCTTTCTTT.

This rearrangement joins TRBV27 to TRBJ2-1; D possibly matches TRBD1 or TRBD2 (5 bases each). The germline V and J ends were trimmed by 5 bases and 0 bases, with 17 bases remaining between them. Germline CDR1 MNHEY, CDR2 SMNVEV (reference sequence). The CDR3 loop spans 17 amino acids. The CDR3 loop is CASSPGPSTSSYNEQFF. The CDR3 DNA is TGTGCCAGCAGTCCGGGACCGAGCACGAGCTCCTACAATGAGCAGTTCTTC.

This chain uses TRBV6-5 with TRBJ2-1, with 7 bases that match TRBD2. This CDR3 contains 16 residues. In germline, CDR1 is MNHEY, CDR2 SVGAGI. V lost 1 base and J lost 2; bases outside the gene matches: 5. The CDR3 DNA sequence: TGTGCCAGCAGTTACTACGGGGGGATCCCCTACAATGAGCAGTTCTTC. Amino acid sequence: CASSYYGGIPYNEQFF.

The chain has TRBV9 and TRBJ1-3; 9 positions agree with TRBD1. The CDR3 spans 17 residues. The germline V gene encodes CDR1 SGDLS and CDR2 YYNGEE. Trimming at V came to 3 bases and at J to 2 bases, leaving 9 bases not matched to a gene. In nucleotides, the CDR3 is TGTGCCAGCAGCGGGACGGGACAGGGTAGCACTGGAAACACCATATATTTT. It is translated as CASSGTGQGSTGNTIYF.

The V gene is TRBV6-5, the J gene TRBJ1-2, with 8 bases aligning to TRBD1. There are 16 residues in the CDR3. Looked up from germline, CDR1 is MNHEY and CDR2 is SVGAGI. Trimming removed 0 bases from V and 1 base from J; junction bases left unmatched: 4. CDR3 coding DNA: TGTGCCAGCAGTTACTCCACAGGGGGAAGTAACTATGGCTACACCTTC. It translates to CASSYSTGGSNYGYTF.

J is TRBJ2-2 and V is TRBV30; 11 bases are shared with TRBD1. Germline V lookup: CDR1 GTSNPN, CDR2 SVGIG (reference sequence). V trimming: 1 base; J trimming: 6 bases; junction bases outside the gene matches: 4. The length of the CDR3 is 15 residues. The CDR3 DNA sequence: TGTGCCTGGAGTGCCCGGGACAGGGGGGCCGGGGAGCTGTTTTTT. This encodes CAWSARDRGAGELFF.

V gene TRBV4-1 combines with J gene TRBJ2-2; no clear D gene. The germline CDR1 and CDR2 sequences are MGHRA and YSYEKL. The CDR3 sequence is 12 residues long. Trimming cost V 3 bases and J 3 bases, with 2 bases left between them. DNA for the CDR3: TGCGCCAGCAGCCAGGACACCGGGGAGCTGTTTTTT. It yields the protein CASSQDTGELFF.

The table lists this clone with a few counts. The chain links TRBV7-6 to TRBJ2-1, with 11 bases matching TRBD2. CDR3 length equals 16 residues. Germline V gene data show CDR1 as SGHVS and CDR2 as FNYEAQ. Trimming took 5 bases from V and 8 from J; bases not matched to a gene: 11. CDR3 sequence reads: CASSPGVAGGTHEQFF. In nucleotides, the CDR3 is TGTGCCAGCAGCCCGGGGGTAGCGGGGGGGACTCATGAGCAGTTCTTC.

The table lists this clone with a count of one. This sequence joins TRBV6-1 and TRBJ2-7; the match to TRBD1 covers 8 bases. In germline, CDR1 is MNHNS, CDR2 SASEGT. CDR3 length equals 12 residues. The V segment lost 6 bases and the J segment 5 bases; nucleotides outside the gene matches: 3. The CDR3 DNA sequence: TGTGCCAGCAGAGGGGACAGGCACGAGCAGTACTTC. It is translated as CASRGDRHEQYF.

The rearrangement uses TRBV6-5 and TRBJ2-3, with D perhaps assigned TRBD1 or TRBD2 (5 bases each). Germline lookup yields CDR1 MNHEY and CDR2 SVGAGI. Trimming left V 2 bases short and J 2 bases short, with 11 bases between. The CDR3 consists of 15 residues. CDR3 DNA: TGTGCCAGCAGTTACGGGGACGGATTCACAGATACGCAGTATTTT. This translates into CASSYGDGFTDTQYF.